What follows are 25 T cell receptor beta chains derived from one specimen sequenced in a study of metastatic and nonmetastatic thyroid tumors. No treatment had been given to any patient before thyroid surgery. TCRdb re-called clones via MiXCR from the PCR reads. The sample lists tens of thousands of clones, around 24% occurring once. Material: tumor tissue. These receptors were collected from a female donor with papillary thyroid cancer or a benign thyroid nodule (not recorded which). Some clones in this sample may be carry-over from other donors' samples.

A note on this clone: At one boundary the junction diverges from the germline segment, which might be a read error. The rearrangement uses TRBV11-2 and TRBJ2-3; TRBD1 is a possible D gene (6 bases). This CDR3 has 13 residues. Germline V gives CDR1 SGHAT, CDR2 FQNNGV. The CDR3 nucleotides are TGTGCCAGCAGCTTCACAGGGTCAGATACACAGTATTTT. Translation gives CASSFTGSDTQYF.

By its share, this clone is large. The V call is TRBV4-1, the J call TRBJ2-7; no definite D call. CDR1 is MGHRA, CDR2 YSYEKL, per germline. Trimming stripped 6 bases from V and 0 bases from J, with 12 bases between. The length of the CDR3 is 14 residues. The CDR3 protein is CASSTKPSSYEQYF. DNA for the CDR3: TGCGCCAGCAGTACTAAACCGAGCTCCTACGAGCAGTACTTC.

In its sample, this clone ranks as medium-sized. The CDR3 sequence is CASARGLFVYGYTF. The CDR3 bases are TGTGCCAGTGCCAGGGGGCTATTCGTTTATGGCTACACCTTC. V is TRBV19 and J is TRBJ1-2; 8 bases align to TRBD1. Trimming cost V 8 bases and J 5 bases; bases outside gene matches: 10. CDR3 size: 14 residues. Germline CDR1 LNHDA, CDR2 SQIVND (reference sequence). The variable domain in full, completed from reference TRBV19 and TRBJ1-2, reads DGGITQSPKYLFRKEGQNVTLSCEQNLNHDAMYWYRQDPGQGLRLIYYSQIVNDFQKGDIAEGYSVSREKKESFPLTVTSAQKNPTAFYLCASARGLFVYGYTFGSGTRLTVV.

This clone was recorded at least ten times. V gene TRBV5-1 combines with J gene TRBJ1-1; D is unresolved. V dropped 0 bases and J dropped 1 base, with 4 bases sitting between them. The CDR3 contains 13 residues. CDR1 and CDR2 (germline): SGHRS, YFSETQ. The CDR3 protein is CASSLESNTEAFF. The CDR3 DNA is TGCGCCAGCAGCTTGGAATCGAACACTGAAGCTTTCTTT. The complete variable domain, with remaining parts taken from reference TRBV5-1 and TRBJ1-1, reads KAGVTQTPRYLIKTRGQQVTLSCSPISGHRSVSWYQQTPGQGLQFLFEYFSETQRNKGNFPGRFSGRQFSNSRSEMNVSTLELGDSALYLCASSLESNTEAFFGQGTRLTVV.

The sample holds many counts of this clone. The chain couples TRBV5-6 to TRBJ1-1; D is unclear. Germline CDR1 and CDR2: SGHDT and YYEEEE. The V and J ends lost 4 bases and 1 base respectively, with 17 bases between them. The CDR3 covers 16 residues. The CDR3 nucleotides are TGTGCCAGCAGCCCCCGCTGGGGAGGGCCGAACACTGAAGCTTTCTTT. It codes for CASSPRWGGPNTEAFF.

The gene calls are TRBV2 and TRBJ2-3; 12 positions agree with TRBD2. The junction had 8 bases not matched to a gene; V was cut back by 6 bases and J by 4 bases. CDR1 is SNHLY and CDR2 is FYNNEI in the germline V gene. The CDR3 loop spans 16 amino acids. This CDR3 is CASSGRTSGAADTQYF. CDR3 sequence (DNA): TGTGCCAGCAGCGGAAGGACTAGCGGGGCAGCAGATACGCAGTATTTT.

This clone has only a few counts. This chain links TRBV6-4 with TRBJ2-7; D gene uncertain. Germline loops: CDR1 MRHNA, CDR2 SNTAGT. Trimming cost V 7 bases and J 4 bases, with 5 bases left between them. This CDR3 region has 10 residues. The CDR3 bases are TGTGCCAGCAACTTTTACGAGCAGTACTTC. Translated: CASNFYEQYF.

This clone was observed at least ten times. V is TRBV19 and J is TRBJ2-3, with TRBD1 matching 7 bases. Germline CDR1 LNHDA, CDR2 SQIVND (reference sequence). This CDR3 is 17 amino acids long. Losses at the gene ends were 10 bases for V and 4 bases for J; bases not matched to a gene: 20. The CDR3 region is CATNEGATSIGADTQYF. CDR3 DNA sequence: TGTGCCACAAACGAGGGGGCAACTAGTATTGGGGCAGATACGCAGTATTTT. Combining the CDR3 with reference TRBV19 and TRBJ2-3 gives the whole variable domain DGGITQSPKYLFRKEGQNVTLSCEQNLNHDAMYWYRQDPGQGLRLIYYSQIVNDFQKGDIAEGYSVSREKKESFPLTVTSAQKNPTAFYLCATNEGATSIGADTQYFGPGTRLTVL.

The chain employs TRBV20-1 and TRBJ2-2; D is perhaps TRBD2 (5 bases). The CDR3 loop spans 15 amino acids. The ends were cut back, 1 base at V and 6 bases at J, with 15 bases in the middle. Germline CDR1 is DFQATT and CDR2 is SNEGSKA (reference sequence). The CDR3 sequence is CSARGPELRAGELFF. For the CDR3, the DNA is TGCAGTGCTAGAGGACCAGAGCTGCGGGCCGGGGAGCTGTTTTTT.

This clone was recorded many times. The chain recombines TRBV15 with TRBJ1-1; D is perhaps TRBD1 (5 bases). CDR1 LNHNV and CDR2 YYDKDF come from the germline V gene (reference sequence). Trimming shortened V by 5 bases and J by 3 bases, and 10 bases separated the two germline ends. The CDR3 contains 13 residues. CDR3 in amino acids: CATSSQVYTEAFF. The CDR3 bases are TGTGCCACCAGCTCACAGGTTTACACTGAAGCTTTCTTT.

The chain recombines TRBV6-1 with TRBJ2-7, with D possibly being TRBD2 (5 bases). The CDR3 has 14 residues. In germline, CDR1 is MNHNS, CDR2 SASEGT. V lost 6 bases to trimming and J lost 0 bases, with 12 bases between them. The CDR3 sequence: CASRFERYSYEQYV. The CDR3 DNA reads TGTGCCAGCAGATTTGAGCGGTACTCCTACGAGCAGTACGTC.

The chain recombines TRBV11-2 with TRBJ1-1; possibly TRBD1 for D (5 bases). The CDR3 is 15 residues long. V lost 5 bases, J lost 3 bases, and 16 bases lay in between. CDR1 is SGHAT and CDR2 is FQNNGV in the germline V gene. In DNA form, the CDR3 reads TGTGCCAGCAGCCCCAGATCGGGGCTTTACACTGAAGCTTTCTTT. This translates into CASSPRSGLYTEAFF. Together with reference TRBV11-2 and TRBJ1-1, the CDR3 gives the full variable domain: EAGVAQSPRYKIIEKRQSVAFWCNPISGHATLYWYQQILGQGPKLLIQFQNNGVVDDSQLPKDRFSAERLKGVDSTLKIQPAKLEDSAVYLCASSPRSGLYTEAFFGQGTRLTVV.

The sample holds a few counts of this clone. With a much larger clone just one base away, this may be a read error. The J gene is TRBJ2-7, the V gene TRBV6-5, with D hard to call. The CDR3 sequence is 14 residues long. Germline V CDR1 and CDR2: MNHEY, SVGAGI. The CDR3 bases are TGTGTCAGCAGTTACTCGAAGATCCCCTACGAGCAGTACTTC. Amino acid sequence: CVSSYSKIPYEQYF.

This clone is a singleton in its sample. The genes are TRBV20-1 and TRBJ1-1, with 9 positions matching TRBD1. The CDR3 runs 14 residues. The germline V gene encodes CDR1 DFQATT and CDR2 SNEGSKA (reference sequence). The J segment lost 4 bases and the V segment lost 3 bases, leaving 6 bases of the junction unmatched. The CDR3 spells CSASHRGLVTEAFF. CDR3 DNA: TGCAGTGCTAGCCACAGGGGGCTGGTCACTGAAGCTTTCTTT.

In this sample, this clone turned up many times. DNA of the CDR3: TGTGCCAGTAGTATAGACCACAATCAGCCCCAGCATTTT. Translation gives CASSIDHNQPQHF. The chain recombines TRBV19 with TRBJ1-5; D not certain. CDR1 and CDR2 (germline): LNHDA, SQIVND (reference sequence). There are 13 residues in the CDR3. V gave up 0 bases and J gave up 3 bases, with 3 bases separating them.

The V call is TRBV7-3, the J call TRBJ2-3; 8 bases fit TRBD2. CDR1 is SGHTA and CDR2 is FQGTGA in the germline V gene. The CDR3 loop spans 17 amino acids. Trimming cost V 5 bases and J 2 bases; bases outside gene matches: 12. CDR3 DNA sequence: TGTGCCAGCAGCCAAGGTCGGCTTAGCGGGGTCACAGATACGCAGTATTTT. It codes for CASSQGRLSGVTDTQYF.

This clone has a count of ten or more. V gene TRBV24-1 combines with J gene TRBJ2-3, with 13 positions matching TRBD2. The CDR3 is made up of 18 amino acids. Looked up from germline, CDR1 is KGHDR and CDR2 is SFDVKD. V shed 4 bases and J 5 bases; nucleotides not matched to a gene: 11. CDR3 region: CATSDAAPLAGGRDTQYF. CDR3 bases: TGTGCCACCAGTGACGCTGCCCCACTAGCGGGGGGGCGAGATACGCAGTATTTT.

This clone was seen a few times. The V gene is TRBV6-9, the J gene TRBJ2-2; D remains ambiguous. The germline V and J ends were trimmed by 6 bases and 7 bases, with 9 bases remaining between them. Germline-derived CDR1 and CDR2 are MNHGY and SVAAGI. The CDR3 has 12 residues. CDR3 DNA: TGTGCCAGCAGCTTATCAGACGGGGAGCTGTTTTTT. It encodes CASSLSDGELFF.

The sample holds a few counts of this clone. The gene calls are TRBV15 and TRBJ2-7; 7 nucleotides match TRBD1. Germline CDR1 LNHNV, CDR2 YYDKDF (reference sequence). The CDR3 totals 14 residues. With 8 bases clipped from V and 1 base from J, the junction kept 8 bases outside the gene matches. The CDR3 bases are TGTGCCACCTACTTTTCGACAGGGTCCTACGAGCAGTACTTC. Protein product: CATYFSTGSYEQYF.

The table lists this clone with many counts. V is TRBV4-2 and J is TRBJ1-5; D call uncertain. Germline V gene data show CDR1 as LGHNA and CDR2 as YNFKEQ. CDR3 length equals 15 residues. The germline V and J ends were trimmed by 3 bases and 1 base, with 10 bases remaining between them. The CDR3 nucleotides are TGTGCCAGCAGCCAGACGTCTCAGAGCAATCAGCCCCAGCATTTT. It specifies CASSQTSQSNQPQHF.

This clone was picked up a small number of times. The J gene is TRBJ2-7, the V gene TRBV24-1, with a weak D call TRBD1 (5 bases). The CDR3 loop spans 14 amino acids. The V gene's germline CDR1 is KGHDR and CDR2 SFDVKD. Deletions cut 4 bases from V and 6 bases from J, with 15 bases between. CDR3 sequence (DNA): TGTGCCACCAGTGAGTCAGCCAGGGTCGGCGAGCAGTACTTC. Its translation is CATSESARVGEQYF.

This clone was found many times. The chain joins TRBV18 to TRBJ1-2; TRBD1 is a possible D gene (5 bases). CDR1 and CDR2 from the germline V gene are KGHSH and LQKENI. Trimming removed 1 base from V and 4 bases from J, with 10 bases in between. The CDR3 has 14 amino acids. The CDR3 reads CASSPQTDPYGYTF. CDR3 sequence (DNA): TGTGCCAGCTCACCACAGACAGATCCCTATGGCTACACCTTC. Together with reference TRBV18 and TRBJ1-2, the CDR3 gives the full variable domain: NAGVMQNPRHLVRRRGQEARLRCSPMKGHSHVYWYRQLPEEGLKFMVYLQKENIIDESGMPKERFSAEFPKEGPSILRIQQVVRGDSAAYFCASSPQTDPYGYTFGSGTRLTVV.

A word on this clone: A much larger clone lies a single base off, so this may be a read error. The chain links TRBV18 to TRBJ2-1; 12 positions agree with TRBD2. From germline, CDR1 is KGHSH and CDR2 LQKENI. The CDR3 contains 15 residues. DNA for the CDR3: TGTGCCAGCTCACGAACGACTAGCGGGAGTGATGAGCAGCTCTTC. Encoded protein: CASSRTTSGSDEQLF.

This chain connects TRBV12-3 or TRBV12-4 to TRBJ1-6, with D perhaps matching TRBD1 (5 bases). The V end lost 7 bases, the J end lost 7 bases, and 14 bases lay between the germline ends. The CDR3 sequence is 14 residues long. The CDR3 here is CASTLGAGNSPLHF. CDR3 nucleotide sequence: TGTGCCAGCACCCTCGGGGCGGGGAATTCACCCCTCCACTTT.

This clone was seen at least ten times. The V call is TRBV5-1, the J call TRBJ2-2, with 11 bases that match TRBD2. CDR3 length: 17 amino acids. From germline, CDR1 is SGHRS and CDR2 YFSETQ. Germline trimming cut 1 base from V and 5 bases from J; bases unmatched to any gene: 7. CDR3 sequence (DNA): TGCGCCAGCAGCTTGAGCCCTAGCGGGGGGTCGACCGGGGAGCTGTTTTTT. As protein: CASSLSPSGGSTGELFF.